The rows below give T cell receptor beta chains drawn from one sample of a study of cytomegalovirus exposure and HLA in healthy donors. The repertoire was sequenced with immunoSEQ multiplex PCR; TCRdb's copy has only in-frame clones and lacks some. The sample contains fewer than 140,000 clones, about four fifths of which appear only once. Sequencing used PBMCs. The receptor set was obtained from a woman in her 50s in good health and CMV-seropositive. Both conserved end residues are part of each CDR3. Each record gives: clone size, V gene, J gene, D gene, CDR3 protein, CDR3 DNA. A D gene is named only where the DNA matches it firmly. Clone size, where shown, is once, few, many, or a class for clones that have expanded.

-	TRBV28	TRBJ1-2	TRBD1	CASSSPPTGGYGYTF	TGTGCCAGCAGTTCCCCCCCGACAGGGGGATATGGCTACACCTTC
once	TRBV5-1	TRBJ2-3	-	CASSFTSPTDTQYF	TGCGCCAGCAGCTTCACATCGCCGACAGATACGCAGTATTTT
-	TRBV5-1	TRBJ1-1	TRBD1	CASSGQGGGTEAFF	TGCGCCAGCAGCGGACAGGGAGGAGGGACTGAAGCTTTCTTT
-	TRBV5-4	TRBJ2-7	-	CASSPAAMSYEQYF	TGTGCCAGCAGCCCCGCGGCGATGAGCTACGAGCAGTACTTC
-	TRBV7-9	TRBJ2-5	TRBD1	CSSSLRGQGRETQYF	TGTTCCAGCAGCTTACGAGGACAGGGACGGGAGACCCAGTACTTC
once	TRBV28	TRBJ1-1	-	CASTTTVNTEAFF	TGTGCCAGCACAACCACAGTGAACACTGAAGCTTTCTTT
-	TRBV7-9	TRBJ2-7	-	CASSVRGIYEQYF	TGTGCCAGCAGCGTCCGGGGGATCTACGAGCAGTACTTC
-	TRBV25-1	TRBJ2-5	TRBD1	CASSETGAGETQYF	TGTGCCAGCAGTGAGACAGGGGCGGGCGAGACCCAGTACTTC
-	TRBV4-3	TRBJ2-5	TRBD2	CASSQDGGVGETQYF	TGCGCCAGCAGCCAAGATGGGGGGGTCGGGGAGACCCAGTACTTC
once	TRBV30	TRBJ2-7	-	CAWQQGDAYEQYF	TGTGCCTGGCAACAGGGCGACGCCTACGAGCAGTACTTC
-	TRBV6-4	TRBJ2-7	TRBD2	CASGGCGTSASYEQYF	TGTGCCAGTGGGGGGTGCGGGACTAGCGCGTCCTACGAGCAGTACTTC
once	TRBV7-6	TRBJ2-3	-	CASSLLAGSDTQYF	TGTGCCAGTAGCTTACTTGCAGGGTCAGATACGCAGTATTTT
once	TRBV11-2	TRBJ2-2	TRBD1	CASSPLDRDTGELFF	TGTGCCAGCAGCCCCCTCGACAGGGACACCGGGGAGCTGTTTTTT
once	TRBV9	TRBJ1-4	TRBD1	CASSDGQGGIYEKLFF	TGTGCCAGCAGCGACGGACAGGGAGGGATTTATGAAAAACTGTTTTTT
-	TRBV6-1	TRBJ2-7	TRBD1	CASRVDRGSYEQYF	TGTGCCAGCAGGGTAGACAGGGGATCCTACGAGCAGTACTTC
-	TRBV6-1	TRBJ1-4	-	CASRTHGAMDEKLFF	TGTGCCAGCAGAACGCATGGGGCGATGGATGAAAAACTGTTTTTT
-	TRBV7-3	TRBJ2-1	TRBD1	CASSATGGEQFF	TGTGCCAGCAGCGCGACAGGGGGGGAGCAGTTCTTC
-	TRBV29-1	TRBJ1-3	-	CSVTGTGNTIYF	TGCAGCGTTACGGGTACTGGAAACACCATATATTTT
once	TRBV5-1	TRBJ1-1	-	CASSLWDNGIEAFF	TGCGCCAGCAGCTTGTGGGACAATGGTATAGAAGCTTTCTTT
-	TRBV5-6	TRBJ2-3	TRBD2	CASSLGLAGRTDTQYF	TGTGCCAGCAGCTTGGGACTAGCGGGGCGCACAGATACGCAGTATTTT
-	TRBV7-2	TRBJ2-1	-	CASSSDIIVNEQFF	TGTGCCAGCAGCTCGGACATTATTGTGAATGAGCAGTTCTTC
-	TRBV5-1	TRBJ1-2	TRBD1	CASSPAGQQLEGYTF	TGCGCCAGCAGCCCCGCGGGACAGCAATTAGAGGGCTACACCTTC
-	TRBV5-4	TRBJ2-3	TRBD1	CASSFPGGDDTQYF	TGTGCCAGCAGCTTTCCAGGGGGCGATGATACGCAGTATTTT
-	TRBV15	TRBJ2-5	-	CATSRDREETQYF	TGTGCCACCAGCAGAGACAGGGAAGAGACCCAGTACTTC
-	TRBV4-1	TRBJ2-1	TRBD2	CASSQDGAGVGGEQFF	TGCGCCAGCAGCCAAGACGGAGCGGGGGTGGGGGGTGAGCAGTTCTTC
once	TRBV7-2	TRBJ1-1	-	CASSRPDRNTEAFF	TGTGCCAGCAGCCGACCGGACAGGAACACTGAAGCTTTCTTT
-	TRBV18	TRBJ2-7	-	CASSPGQGSYEQYF	TGTGCCAGCTCACCAGGTCAGGGGTCTTACGAGCAGTACTTC
once	TRBV28	TRBJ1-2	TRBD1	CASSLKLGTGVSDYGYTF	TGTGCCAGCAGTTTAAAGTTAGGGACAGGGGTATCAGACTATGGCTACACCTTC
-	TRBV29-1	TRBJ2-2	-	CSVERHNTGELFF	TGCAGCGTTGAAAGACATAACACCGGGGAGCTGTTTTTT
-	TRBV10-3	TRBJ2-3	TRBD2	CAISEGFGGGFGDTQYF	TGTGCCATCAGTGAGGGTTTTGGCGGGGGATTCGGGGATACGCAGTATTTT
-	TRBV7-9	TRBJ1-1	-	CASSWYIGGNTEAFF	TGTGCCAGCAGCTGGTATATCGGGGGGAACACTGAAGCTTTCTTT
-	TRBV29-1	TRBJ2-2	TRBD1	CSVLDRVVAGELFF	TGCAGCGTCTTGGACAGGGTAGTAGCCGGGGAGCTGTTTTTT
-	TRBV15	TRBJ1-5	-	CATSRQGMGNQPQHF	TGTGCCACCAGCAGACAGGGAATGGGCAATCAGCCCCAGCATTTT
-	TRBV2	TRBJ2-7	-	CASSEVQGWEQYF	TGTGCCAGCAGTGAAGTCCAGGGATGGGAGCAGTACTTC
-	TRBV5-1	TRBJ1-2	-	CASSLQNYGYTF	TGCGCCAGCAGCTTGCAGAACTATGGCTACACCTTC
-	TRBV19	TRBJ1-5	-	CASSIESGIGGQPQHF	TGTGCCAGTAGTATAGAATCGGGGATAGGGGGTCAGCCCCAGCATTTT
once	TRBV5-5	TRBJ2-5	TRBD1	CASSSLTGGAGETQYF	TGTGCCAGCAGCAGTCTAACAGGGGGCGCGGGGGAGACCCAGTACTTC
-	TRBV7-8	TRBJ2-1	TRBD2	CASSLVERGFYNEQFF	TGTGCCAGCAGCTTAGTCGAGCGGGGGTTCTACAATGAGCAGTTCTTC
few	TRBV6-1	TRBJ1-1	-	CASDDRNTEAFF	TGTGCCAGTGATGACAGGAACACTGAAGCTTTCTTT
-	TRBV18	TRBJ1-2	-	CASSHRQDYGYTF	TGTGCCAGCTCCCACAGGCAAGACTATGGCTACACCTTC
-	TRBV5-5	TRBJ1-5	-	CASSLESDQPQHF	TGTGCCAGCAGCTTGGAGAGCGATCAGCCCCAGCATTTT
-	TRBV14	TRBJ1-2	TRBD1	CASSADRGYYGYTF	TGTGCCAGCAGCGCGGACAGGGGGTACTATGGCTACACCTTC
-	TRBV11-2	TRBJ2-3	-	CASSLDFHTQYF	TGTGCCAGCAGCCTCGACTTCCATACGCAGTATTTT